The 20 T cell receptor beta chains below come from one sample, sequenced in a study of CXCR3-negative and CXCR3-positive naive CD8 T cells. Their antigen targets remain unknown. TRB cDNA was prepared as libraries by UMI-labeled 5' RACE. From its re-call of the 5' RACE reads, TCRdb lists each CDR3 protein once, without DNA. Across tens of thousands of distinct CDR3 sequences, the top ten clones capture approximately 0.5% of the sample. Whole-study findings and limits: The study found more hydrophobic TRB CDR3s in CXCR3-positive naive cells than in CXCR3-negative naive cells.

Sequencing input: naive CXCR3+ CD8+ T cells from blood. The subset is: CD45RO-CCR7+CD27+CD95- naive CD8+ T cells expressing CXCR3 (TNR3+). These receptors came from a human donor in good health. Some clones in this sample may be carry-over from other donors' samples.

This sequence joins TRBV19 and TRBJ1-1; as DNA is missing, the TRBD1 call by TCRdb cannot be tested. Germline V lookup: CDR1 LNHDA, CDR2 SQIVND (reference sequence). The CDR3 has 14 residues. CDR3 amino acids: CASSIPGAYTEAFF.

This chain uses TRBV27 with TRBJ2-7; checking the TCRdb D call of TRBD2 is not possible without DNA. Germline V gene data show CDR1 as MNHEY and CDR2 as SMNVEV (reference sequence). The CDR3 consists of 17 residues. CDR3 sequence reads: CASSPYALEDLRGEQYF.

The CDR3 spells CASSQDRHPAGLYNEQFF. The chain links TRBV4-3 to TRBJ2-1; TCRdb picks TRBD1, but there is no DNA to check that call. The germline gives CDR1 LGHNA, CDR2 YSLEER. The CDR3 is 18 residues long.

This rearrangement joins TRBV29-1 to TRBJ2-7. Germline V gene data show CDR1 as SQVTM and CDR2 as ANQGSEA. The length of the CDR3 is 13 residues. CDR3 residues: CSVVKPDAYEQYF.

The chain is built from TRBV15 and TRBJ2-5. Germline V gives CDR1 LNHNV, CDR2 YYDKDF (reference sequence). The length of the CDR3 is 18 residues. CDR3 residues: CATRPSLRPIMGQETQYF.

The gene calls are TRBV15 and TRBJ2-1. The germline gives CDR1 LNHNV, CDR2 YYDKDF (reference sequence). This CDR3 comprises 13 residues. The CDR3 region is CATRRDGVDEQFF.

J is TRBJ2-2 and V is TRBV7-8; there is no DNA to check the TCRdb D call of TRBD2. The V gene's germline CDR1 is SGHVS and CDR2 FQNEAQ. The CDR3 spans 17 residues. The CDR3 sequence: CASSPKGSSPGTGELFF.

The chain links TRBV20-1 to TRBJ2-7; the D gene TCRdb calls, TRBD1, cannot be checked with no DNA. This CDR3 has 15 amino acids. CDR1 DFQATT and CDR2 SNEGSKA come from the germline V gene (reference sequence). The CDR3: CSARGPRGDTYEQYF.

The chain joins TRBV29-1 to TRBJ1-1; TCRdb returns TRBD1, unconfirmable since there is no DNA. The V gene's germline CDR1 is SQVTM and CDR2 ANQGSEA. The CDR3 runs 12 residues. CDR3 sequence: CSVRQGFTEAFF.

The chain carries TRBV6-4 and TRBJ2-3; lacking DNA, the TRBD2 call made by TCRdb goes unchecked. The CDR3 is 15 residues long. Germline V gives CDR1 MRHNA, CDR2 SNTAGT. The CDR3 sequence: CASSVGSGGTDTQYF.

This chain links TRBV5-1 with TRBJ2-7; the TCRdb D gene call, TRBD1, has no DNA to confirm it. CDR1 is SGHRS and CDR2 is YFSETQ in the germline V gene. The CDR3 is made up of 14 amino acids. The CDR3 here is CASSPGTDGYEQYF.

CDR3: CATSRLHGPGIRDQPQHF. This chain uses TRBV15 with TRBJ1-5; TCRdb's assignment of TRBD1 cannot be checked, as there is no DNA. Germline V lookup: CDR1 LNHNV, CDR2 YYDKDF (reference sequence). The CDR3 runs 18 residues.

This sequence joins TRBV4-2 and TRBJ2-5; TCRdb outputs TRBD1, but without DNA this stays unchecked. Germline-derived CDR1 and CDR2 are LGHNA and YNFKEQ. There are 15 residues in the CDR3. CDR3 protein: CASSQYRGAQETQYF.

The chain has TRBV20-1 and TRBJ2-1. This CDR3 contains 13 residues. CDR1 is DFQATT and CDR2 is SNEGSKA in the germline V gene (reference sequence). CDR3 in amino acids: CSASIVSYNEQFF.

This chain connects TRBV5-5 to TRBJ1-1. Germline assignment: CDR1 SGHKS and CDR2 YYEKEE (reference sequence). The CDR3 is made up of 14 amino acids. This CDR3 reads CASSLVEGSTEAFF.

The chain employs TRBV6-2 or TRBV6-3 and TRBJ2-7; TCRdb's D call, TRBD1, is unchecked because there is no DNA. Germline assignment: CDR1 MNHEY and CDR2 SVGEGT. The CDR3 is 14 residues long. The CDR3 is CASSYSRTVYEQYF.

This chain connects TRBV5-1 to TRBJ2-7; TCRdb outputs TRBD1, but without DNA this stays unchecked. CDR3 length: 14 amino acids. Germline CDR1 reads SGHRS; CDR2 reads YFSETQ. The CDR3 sequence is CASSPMDRGYEQYF.

This chain connects TRBV28 to TRBJ2-1; there is no DNA to check the TCRdb D call of TRBD2. This CDR3 spans 16 amino acids. Germline CDR1 is MDHEN and CDR2 is SYDVKM. The CDR3 is CASRTISGGSYNEQFF.

This chain joins TRBV20-1 and TRBJ2-7; TCRdb picks TRBD1, but there is no DNA to check that call. This CDR3 is built from 17 residues. Germline-derived CDR1 and CDR2 are DFQATT and SNEGSKA (reference sequence). Here the CDR3 reads CSAKDRDRSFLAYEQYF.

The V and J genes are TRBV6-2 or TRBV6-3 and TRBJ2-1; TCRdb indicates TRBD1, and absent DNA this call remains unverified. Looked up from germline, CDR1 is MNHEY and CDR2 is SVGEGT. The CDR3 is 17 residues long. The CDR3: CASSYSTAAPGYNEQFF.